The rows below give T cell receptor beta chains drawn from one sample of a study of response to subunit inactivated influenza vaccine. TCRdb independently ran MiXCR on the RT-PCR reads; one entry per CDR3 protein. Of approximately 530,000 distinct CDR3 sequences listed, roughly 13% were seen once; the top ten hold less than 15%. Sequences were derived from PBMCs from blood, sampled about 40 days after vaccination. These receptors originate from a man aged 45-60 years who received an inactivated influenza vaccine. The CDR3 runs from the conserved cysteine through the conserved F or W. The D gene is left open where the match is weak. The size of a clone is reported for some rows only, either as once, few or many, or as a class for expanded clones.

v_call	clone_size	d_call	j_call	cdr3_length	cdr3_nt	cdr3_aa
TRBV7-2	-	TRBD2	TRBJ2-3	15	TGTGCCAGCAGCTCCCTGGGACTAGCGGCAGATACGCAGTATTTT	CASSSLGLAADTQYF
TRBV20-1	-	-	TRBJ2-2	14	TGCAGTGCTAGACGCGGAGAGGGCACCGGGGAGCTGTTTTTT	CSARRGEGTGELFF
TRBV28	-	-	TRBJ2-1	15	TGTGCCACCTCTCCACTAGAATCTCCCTACAATGAGCAGTTCTTC	CATSPLESPYNEQFF
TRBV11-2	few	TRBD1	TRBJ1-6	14	TGTGCCAGCAGCTTAAGGGACAGAAATTCACCCCTCCACTTT	CASSLRDRNSPLHF
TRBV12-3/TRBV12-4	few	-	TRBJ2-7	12	TGTGCCAGCAGCCGCTTTTACTACGAGCAGTACTTC	CASSRFYYEQYF
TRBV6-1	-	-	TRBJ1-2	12	TGTGCCAGCAGCCAGGGAGACTATGGCTACACCTTC	CASSQGDYGYTF
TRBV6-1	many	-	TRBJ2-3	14	TGTGCCAGCAGTCCCACCGACAGATCAGATACGCAGTATTTT	CASSPTDRSDTQYF
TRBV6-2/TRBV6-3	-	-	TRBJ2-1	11	TGTGCCAGCAGCGACTTGGAGGAGCAGTTCTTC	CASSDLEEQFF
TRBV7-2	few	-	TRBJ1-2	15	TGTGCCAGCAGCGTAGAGGCACCCCATACCGAAGGCTACACCTTC	CASSVEAPHTEGYTF
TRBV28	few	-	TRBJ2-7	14	TGTGCCAGCAGTTTAGTAAGCAGGGCCCACGAGCAGTACTTC	CASSLVSRAHEQYF
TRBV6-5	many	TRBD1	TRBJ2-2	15	TGTGCCAGCAGTTACCGGGACAGCAACACCGGGGAGCTGTTTTTT	CASSYRDSNTGELFF
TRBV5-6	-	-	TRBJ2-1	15	TGTGCCACTCACAACGATTTAGTTTCGGGGAATGAGCAGTTCTTC	CATHNDLVSGNEQFF
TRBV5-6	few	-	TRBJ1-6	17	TGTGCCAGCAGCTTGACTGGAACCGGGACGGGGGTAAAGCCCCTCCACTTT	CASSLTGTGTGVKPLHF
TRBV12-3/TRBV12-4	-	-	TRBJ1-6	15	TGTGCCAGCACCCGACAGGATCTGGGGAATTCACCCCTCCACTTT	CASTRQDLGNSPLHF
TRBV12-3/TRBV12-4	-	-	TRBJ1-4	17	TGTGCCAGCAGAGATCGAACAGGGTCTGCAACTAATGAAAAACTGTTTTTT	CASRDRTGSATNEKLFF
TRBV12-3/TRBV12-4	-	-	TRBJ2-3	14	TGTGCCAGCAGTTTTTGGGAAGGTCAGGATACGCAGTATTTT	CASSFWEGQDTQYF
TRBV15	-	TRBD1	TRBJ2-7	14	TGTGCCACCAGTAAAAACAGGGGGTTGGGCGAGCAGTACTTC	CATSKNRGLGEQYF
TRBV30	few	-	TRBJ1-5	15	TGTGCCTGGAGTGTCCAGGGTGGTGGCAATCAGCCCCAGCATTTT	CAWSVQGGGNQPQHF
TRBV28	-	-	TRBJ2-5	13	TGTGCCAGCTATAGGGGCCCCCAAGAGACCCAGTACTTC	CASYRGPQETQYF
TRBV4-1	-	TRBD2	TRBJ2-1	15	TGCGCCAGCAGCCATCCTAGCGGGGGGACTACACTACAGTTCTTC	CASSHPSGGTTLQFF
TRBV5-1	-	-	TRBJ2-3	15	TGCGCCAGCAGTGTTCTAGAGGGCCCTACAGATACGCAGTATTTT	CASSVLEGPTDTQYF
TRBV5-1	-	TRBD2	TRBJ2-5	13	TGCGCCAGCAGAAGCGGGGGCCAAGAGACCCAGTACTTC	CASRSGGQETQYF
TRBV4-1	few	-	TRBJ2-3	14	TGCGCCAGCAGCCAGGCCGGGACTACAGATACGCAGTATTTT	CASSQAGTTDTQYF
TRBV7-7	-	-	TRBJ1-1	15	TGTGCCAGCAGCTTAGAAGTGATAGTGTTAACTGAAGCTTTCTTT	CASSLEVIVLTEAFF
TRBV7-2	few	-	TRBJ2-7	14	TGTGCCAGCAGCTTACAGCTGGGATTTTACGAGCAGTACTTC	CASSLQLGFYEQYF
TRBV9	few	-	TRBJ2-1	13	TGTGCCAGCAGCGTAGACCCCTACAATGAGCAGTTCTTC	CASSVDPYNEQFF
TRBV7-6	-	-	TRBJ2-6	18	TGTGCCAGCAGCCCCCTTAGGGTGACAGTCCCTGGGGCCAACGTCCTGACTTTC	CASSPLRVTVPGANVLTF
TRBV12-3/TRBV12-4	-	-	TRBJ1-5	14	TGTGCCAGCAGTTTTGGGGACCCCAATCAGCCCCAGCATTTT	CASSFGDPNQPQHF
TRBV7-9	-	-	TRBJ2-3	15	TGTGCCAGCACCCGCCCGGAGGCTAGCACAGATACGCAGTATTTT	CASTRPEASTDTQYF
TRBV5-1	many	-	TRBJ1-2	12	TGCGCCAGCAGCTGGACCGACAAAGGCTACACCTTC	CASSWTDKGYTF
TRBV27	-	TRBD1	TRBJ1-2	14	TGTGCCAGCAGTTTAGACAGGGCCGGGAGCGGCTACACCTTC	CASSLDRAGSGYTF
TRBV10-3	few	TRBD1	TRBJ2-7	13	TGTGCCACCGTCCGGGACAGGGATTACGAGCAGTACTTC	CATVRDRDYEQYF
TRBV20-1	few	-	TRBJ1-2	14	TGCAGTGCTAGAGATCCACAGGGAACATGGGGCTACACCTTC	CSARDPQGTWGYTF
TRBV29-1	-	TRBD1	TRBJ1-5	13	TGCAGCGTTGGGGGGACAGCTAATCAGCCCCAGCATTTT	CSVGGTANQPQHF
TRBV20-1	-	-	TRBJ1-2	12	TGCAGTGCTCCAAGAGGGAACTATGGCTACACCTTC	CSAPRGNYGYTF
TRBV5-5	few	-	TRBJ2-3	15	TGTGCCAGCAGCTTAAGTGGAGACCGCACAGATACGCAGTATTTT	CASSLSGDRTDTQYF
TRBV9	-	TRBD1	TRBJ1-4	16	TGTGCCAGCAGCGCCGGGGCCAGGGGGCGGAATGAAAAACTGTTTTTT	CASSAGARGRNEKLFF
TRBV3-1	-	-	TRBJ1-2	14	TGTGCCAGCAGCCCCCGGGGAGCCAACTATGGCTACACCTTC	CASSPRGANYGYTF